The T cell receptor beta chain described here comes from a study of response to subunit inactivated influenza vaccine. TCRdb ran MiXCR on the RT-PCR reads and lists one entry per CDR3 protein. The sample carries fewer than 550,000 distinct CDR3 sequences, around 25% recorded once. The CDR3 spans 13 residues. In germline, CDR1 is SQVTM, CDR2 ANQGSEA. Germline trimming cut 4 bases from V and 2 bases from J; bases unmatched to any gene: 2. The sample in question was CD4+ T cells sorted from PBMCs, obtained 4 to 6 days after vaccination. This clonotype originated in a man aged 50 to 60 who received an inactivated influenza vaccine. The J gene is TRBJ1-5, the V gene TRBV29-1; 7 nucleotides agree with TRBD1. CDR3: CSVGDSGNQPQHF. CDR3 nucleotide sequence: TGCAGCGTTGGGGACAGTGGCAATCAGCCCCAGCATTTT. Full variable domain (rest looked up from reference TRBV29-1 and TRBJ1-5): SAVISQKPSRDICQRGTSLTIQCQVDSQVTMMFWYRQQPGQSLTLIATANQGSEATYESGFVIDKFPISRPNLTFSTLTVSNMSPEDSSIYLCSVGDSGNQPQHFGDGTRLSIL.